This entry lists 14 T cell receptor beta chains sequenced from one sample in a study of T cell clonotyping in hematopoietic cell transplantation (TCRdb year 2021). The method behind the library was the immunoSEQ multiplex PCR assay. TCRdb holds this immuneACCESS table with in-frame rearrangements only. Some clones are missing; in checked studies, unresolved V genes explain under half, and the rest has no known cause. The sample includes around 17,000 clones, with around 70% observed a single time. Less than 10% of the sample lies in the top ten. Material for sequencing was peripheral blood mononuclear cells. Receptors originate from a woman aged 55-69 years in good health. Some clones in this sample may be carry-over from other donors' samples.

The V and J genes are TRBV9 and TRBJ2-2, with D unclear. The CDR3 spans 15 residues. V was cut by 3 bases and J by 6 bases, with 15 bases left in between. Germline CDR1 is SGDLS and CDR2 is YYNGEE. The DNA of the CDR3 is TGTGCCAGCAGCGCGGGCGCGATTTTTGCCGGGGAGCTGTTTTTT. Translating gives CASSAGAIFAGELFF.

The table lists this clone with a few counts. The V and J genes are TRBV30 and TRBJ1-3, with TRBD1 matching over 8 bases. V lost 1 base and J lost 3; bases outside the gene matches: 5. CDR3 length: 15 amino acids. The germline V gene has CDR1 GTSNPN and CDR2 SVGIG (reference sequence). The CDR3 DNA is TGTGCCTGGAGTGCCCTCGACAGGGGTGGAAACACCATATATTTT. Amino acid sequence: CAWSALDRGGNTIYF.

J is TRBJ1-2 and V is TRBV28, with 10 bases identical to TRBD1. In germline, CDR1 is MDHEN, CDR2 SYDVKM. The CDR3 runs to 15 residues. The V and J ends lost 6 bases and 2 bases, in that order; junction bases with no gene match: 6. CDR3 bases: TGTGCCAGCAGCGACAGGGGGCGACAGAACTATGGCTACACCTTC. Amino acid sequence: CASSDRGRQNYGYTF.

This sequence joins TRBV5-1 and TRBJ1-1; 7 positions match TRBD1. This CDR3 has 14 amino acids. V dropped 4 bases and J dropped 3; count of bases not matched to a gene: 6. Germline V gives CDR1 SGHRS, CDR2 YFSETQ. The DNA of the CDR3 is TGCGCCAGCAGCCGAAATACAGGGGACACTGAAGCTTTCTTT. Translated, it gives CASSRNTGDTEAFF.

This chain connects TRBV6-5 to TRBJ2-7; TRBD2 matches 8 bases. The CDR3 sequence is 13 residues long. Trimming cost V 6 bases and J 2 bases; bases outside gene matches: 3. Per germline, CDR1 MNHEY and CDR2 SVGAGI. The CDR3 DNA sequence: TGTGCCAGCAGGAACGGGGGGGCCTACGAGCAGTACTTC. Translated: CASRNGGAYEQYF.

The chain employs TRBV5-1 and TRBJ2-7; 11 bases align to TRBD1. Unmatched junction bases numbered 2, after V lost 3 bases and J lost 0 bases. CDR3 size: 15 residues. Germline V gene lookup returns CDR1 SGHRS and CDR2 YFSETQ. CDR3 protein: CASSWTGGPSYEQYF. DNA of the CDR3: TGCGCCAGCAGCTGGACAGGGGGCCCCTCCTACGAGCAGTACTTC.

The CDR3 region has the DNA TGTGCCAGCAGTTTCTCTGCCGCCTATGGCTACGAGCAGTACTTC. It yields the protein CASSFSAAYGYEQYF. V and J are TRBV6-5 and TRBJ2-7; D is unclear. Trimming took 4 bases from V and 3 from J, leaving 16 bases between them. CDR1 is MNHEY and CDR2 is SVGAGI in the germline V gene. The CDR3 has 15 amino acids.

The V gene is TRBV27, the J gene TRBJ1-4; D possibly corresponds to TRBD1 (6 bases). Germline V gene sequence: CDR1 MNHEY, CDR2 SMNVEV (reference sequence). The CDR3 runs 12 residues. Between the trimmed V and J ends, which lost 6 bases and 13 bases, there was a span of 15 bases. DNA of the CDR3: TGTGCCAGCAGCGCTCAGGGGTTGGGACTGTTTTTT. Its protein product is CASSAQGLGLFF.

V gene TRBV6-6 combines with J gene TRBJ2-1, with TRBD2 matching over 9 bases. Trimming at V came to 0 bases and at J to 2 bases, leaving 2 bases not matched to a gene. The germline V gene has CDR1 MNHNY and CDR2 SVGAGI (reference sequence). The CDR3 length is 16 residues. CDR3 region: CASSYSPSGAYNEQFF. The CDR3 region has the DNA TGTGCCAGCAGTTACTCGCCTAGCGGGGCCTACAATGAGCAGTTCTTC.

CDR3 protein: CAWTGYYGYTF. The CDR3 nucleotides are TGTGCCTGGACAGGGTACTATGGCTACACCTTC. The rearrangement joins TRBV30 to TRBJ1-2; TRBD1 might be the D (5 bases). The V and J ends lost 4 bases and 3 bases respectively, with 6 bases between them. CDR3 length: 11 amino acids. Per the germline V gene, CDR1 is GTSNPN and CDR2 is SVGIG (reference sequence).

This chain connects TRBV7-3 to TRBJ1-4; 9 nucleotides match TRBD1. Germline V CDR1 and CDR2: SGHTA, FQGTGA. The CDR3 has 14 amino acids. Unmatched junction bases numbered 6, after V lost 5 bases and J lost 8 bases. CDR3 amino acids: CASSEGQGKEKLFF. CDR3 nucleotides: TGTGCCAGCAGCGAGGGACAGGGTAAAGAAAAACTGTTTTTT.

This clone was observed once. The V and J genes are TRBV4-2 and TRBJ2-2; the D is unclear. Germline assignment: CDR1 LGHNA and CDR2 YNFKEQ. The CDR3 covers 12 residues. V was shortened by 2 bases and J by 6 bases, with 4 bases between the two germline ends. The CDR3, as DNA: TGTGCCAGCAGCCAATACGCCGGGGAGCTGTTTTTT. Its protein is CASSQYAGELFF.

The chain has TRBV4-1 and TRBJ1-2; D is unclear. Trimming shortened V by 1 base and J by 1 base, and 4 bases separated the two germline ends. The CDR3 runs to 13 residues. The germline V gene encodes CDR1 MGHRA and CDR2 YSYEKL. The CDR3 region is CASSQALNYGYTF. The CDR3 coding sequence is TGCGCCAGCAGCCAAGCCCTTAACTATGGCTACACCTTC.

The chain has TRBV6-5 and TRBJ1-1, with D maybe TRBD1 (6 bases). The V end lost 0 bases, the J end lost 6 bases, and 14 bases lay between the germline ends. Germline CDR1 reads MNHEY; CDR2 reads SVGAGI. The CDR3 has 15 residues. DNA for the CDR3: TGTGCCAGCAGTTACTCTGAGACTGGGACATCTGAAGCTTTCTTT. It yields the protein CASSYSETGTSEAFF.